The rows below give T cell receptor beta chains drawn from one sample of a study of radiation and T cells in renal cell carcinoma. Profiling relied on immunoSEQ multiplex PCR, and the TCRdb table lists in-frame clones only, not all of them. The sample has more than 95,000 clones; approximately 85% are singletons. This specimen was blood, taken from a patient whose treatment included radiotherapy and nephrectomy. Receptors were obtained from a man aged 50 to 60 with renal cell carcinoma. Both conserved end residues are part of each CDR3. Fields, in order: V gene, clone size, J gene, D gene, CDR3 DNA, CDR3 protein. D genes are given only for firm matches. Only some rows state a clone size, as once, few, many or a class for expanded clones.

V: TRBV27
size: few
J: TRBJ1-1
D: .
DNA: TGTGCTTCTTGGCTTAACACTGAAGCTTTCTTT
CDR3: CASWLNTEAFF

V: TRBV7-2
size: .
J: TRBJ1-5
D: .
DNA: TGTGCCAGCAGCCACGCGCCAGCAAATCAGCCCCAGCATTTT
CDR3: CASSHAPANQPQHF

V: TRBV7-6
size: .
J: TRBJ2-7
D: .
DNA: TGTGCCAGCAGCTTAAACAGGGCGTACGAGCAGTACTTC
CDR3: CASSLNRAYEQYF

V: TRBV14
size: .
J: TRBJ2-1
D: .
DNA: TGTGCCAGCAGCCAAGATCGGGTTTATGGGAGATCGGACAATGAGCAGTTCTTC
CDR3: CASSQDRVYGRSDNEQFF

V: TRBV4-3
size: once
J: TRBJ2-3
D: TRBD2
DNA: TGCGCCAGCAGCCCTAGGACTAGCGCAAGCACAGATACGCAGTATTTT
CDR3: CASSPRTSASTDTQYF

V: TRBV2
size: .
J: TRBJ2-2
D: TRBD1
DNA: TGTGCCAGCAGTGATTACGGGACAGCGAACACCGGGGAGCTGTTTTTT
CDR3: CASSDYGTANTGELFF

V: TRBV10-3
size: many
J: TRBJ1-2
D: .
DNA: TGTGCCATCAGTGGTTCAGACAACTATGGCTACACCTTC
CDR3: CAISGSDNYGYTF

V: TRBV7-9
size: .
J: TRBJ2-7
D: TRBD1
DNA: TGTGCCAGCAGCCGGACAGGATTCCTCCCCTACGAGCAGTACTTC
CDR3: CASSRTGFLPYEQYF

V: TRBV5-4
size: few
J: TRBJ2-1
D: TRBD2
DNA: TGTGCCAGCAGCCCCTCGATCGGAGCGGGGGGAAACAATGAGCAGTTCTTC
CDR3: CASSPSIGAGGNNEQFF

V: TRBV9
size: once
J: TRBJ2-1
D: TRBD2
DNA: TGTGCCAGCAGCGTAGGGTACGAAACTAGCGGATACAATGAGCAGTTCTTC
CDR3: CASSVGYETSGYNEQFF

V: TRBV27
size: few
J: TRBJ1-1
D: TRBD1
DNA: TGTGCCAGCAGTTTATCGGGACAGGTCTGGGACACTGAAGCTTTCTTT
CDR3: CASSLSGQVWDTEAFF

V: TRBV4-1
size: .
J: TRBJ1-2
D: .
DNA: TGCGCCAGCAGCCAGAACGTTGCGGTAAACTATGGCTACACCTTC
CDR3: CASSQNVAVNYGYTF

V: TRBV11-2
size: .
J: TRBJ1-2
D: .
DNA: TGTGCCAGCAGCTCAATCGACAGCCCCTATGGCTACACCTTC
CDR3: CASSSIDSPYGYTF

V: TRBV6-5
size: .
J: TRBJ2-1
D: TRBD2
DNA: TGTGCCAGCAGTTACGGCCTAGCGGGGGGCGACAATGAGCAGTTCTTC
CDR3: CASSYGLAGGDNEQFF

V: TRBV4-1
size: .
J: TRBJ2-3
D: TRBD1
DNA: TGCGCCAGCAGCCGATTCGGACAGGGGGCTCTAACGCAGTATTTT
CDR3: CASSRFGQGALTQYF

V: TRBV4-3
size: .
J: TRBJ2-1
D: .
DNA: TGCGCCAGCAGCCAGGATTACCAGGGGGGGGGAGTGGATGAGCAGTTCTTC
CDR3: CASSQDYQGGGVDEQFF

V: TRBV13
size: .
J: TRBJ2-3
D: TRBD2
DNA: TGTGCCAGCAGCTTAGAACCTATCCCTAGCGGGAGTTTGGCAGATACGCAGTATTTT
CDR3: CASSLEPIPSGSLADTQYF